The subject of this entry is one T cell receptor (beta chain). Its recognized antigen is unknown. There are no base qualities to consult, and no much larger clone falls within one base. Library preparation was by the immunoSEQ multiplex PCR assay. The source study handled its data this way. A statistical classification framework was built for diagnosing cytomegalovirus status from the catalog of TCR beta chain sequences. As stored in TCRdb, this immuneACCESS dataset retains in-frame rearrangements with V and J assigned. A fraction of the clones does not appear; measured against another copy, unresolved V genes explain less than half of the discrepancy, and the remainder lacks a known reason. That table supplies the V and J calls and clone size; D and trimming were determined from the DNA. The sample data list about 58,000 clones, and about 88% of these were observed just once. The ten largest clones take up approximately 1.1% of the sample.

This entry comes from a study of cytomegalovirus exposure and HLA in healthy donors listed by TCRdb under 2017. Study-wide context: A later analysis indicated that the 100 to 150 validation repertoires were generated on the platform also employed for the 700 or so repertoires of the first cohort. In addition to the first cohort of roughly 670 subjects, a separate validation cohort of 130 or so different subjects was used. The study was designed to test whether signatures of past pathogen exposure could be identified by cataloging public T cell receptors. To predict cytomegalovirus infection status, the study combined high-throughput TCR immunosequencing, statistical association of individual TCRs with disease status, and machine learning.

The donors were included in the validation cohort of approximately 120 subjects, a group kept apart from the 666-subject first cohort. The germline V gene (reference sequence) supplies CDR1 GTSNPN and CDR2 SVGIG. The CDR3 spans 16 residues, from the cysteine through the phenylalanine. Only CDR3 DNA remains: 48 bases, in frame from the first base. From V the trimming removes 2 bases and from J it removes 3 bases, while the gene matches leave 9 bases of the junction unaccounted for. Study-wide findings and limitations: In both the original and validation cohorts, the classifier was reported to diagnose cytomegalovirus status with high specificity and sensitivity. In a later analysis, TCRs clustered in the first cohort were found to also tend to co-occur in the roughly 110 validation repertoires, with 90% to 95% of cluster scores above 0. In the study, 150 to 200 TCR beta chains were listed as associated with cytomegalovirus. A few of the identified cytomegalovirus-associated TCR beta chains were confirmed in vitro to be specific for cytomegalovirus antigens. The authors suggested that the approach could potentially be extended to other disease states and immunological phenotypes. Most TCR sequences were seen in very few donors, while some public TCRs were found in many individuals. A later analysis lacked HLA typing for the validation cohort, so it scored co-occurrence in that cohort across all 120 or so repertoires.

The V gene is TRBV30 and the J gene is TRBJ1-4; TRBD1 fits 7 bases in the junction. Sample: PBMCs. The clonotype comes from a young man in good health and CMV-seronegative. The CDR3 corresponds to CAWSPPYRGANEKLFF. In nucleotide form, the sequence is TGTGCCTGGAGTCCACCCTACAGGGGAGCTAATGAAAAACTGTTTTTT. Outside the CDR3, residues come from the reference TRBV30 and TRBJ1-4 proteins, so the full variable domain is: SQTIHQWPATLVQPVGSPLSLECTVEGTSNPNLYWYRQAAGRGLQLLFYSVGIGQISSEVPQNLSASRPQDRQFILSSKKLLLSDSGFYLCAWSPPYRGANEKLFFGSGTQLSVL.